The following is a TCR beta chain sequence with its context. Original handling: Estimation of nucleated cell counts was performed using reference gene primer amplification. This table comes from immunoSEQ multiplex PCR, and its TCRdb copy is limited to in-frame clones, with some not included. Clone size and V and J calls were adopted from that table, with D and trimming inferred from the DNA. In the table there are 340,000 or so clones, about four fifths of which are singletons. Germline V gene data show CDR1 as MNHNS and CDR2 as SASEGT. Trimming took 2 bases from V and 9 from J, leaving 20 bases between them. The CDR3 consists of 16 residues. The sample originates from a study of blood T cell repertoires in COVID-19. In the study overall: Sites across the United States, Italy and Spain contributed samples from acute and convalescent COVID-19. PBMCs, B-cell-depleted T cells, or T cells were the source of the cDNA or gDNA that made up the material.

This sequence joins TRBV6-1 and TRBJ2-1; perhaps TRBD1 as D (6 bases). The sequence came from a man between 25 and 39 years old with active or convalescent COVID-19. The sequencing sample was made of peripheral blood. CDR3 DNA sequence: TGTGCCAGCAGTGAAATAACAGGGCCAGGGTATAGTGAGCAGTTCTTC. This codes for CASSEITGPGYSEQFF.